The 10 T cell receptor beta chains below all came from one sample that was sequenced in a study of shared clonotypes between healthy human individuals. Measured with immunoSEQ multiplex PCR; TCRdb has only the in-frame clones, and not every one. Of 97,000 or so clones detected, approximately 51% appear once; the ten largest clones hold roughly 16%. Sequenced sample: PBMCs. The receptors were gathered from a woman aged 35 to 49 in good health. Some clones in this sample may be carry-over from other donors' samples.

The chain couples TRBV5-1 to TRBJ1-1; D gene unclear. The germline V and J ends were trimmed by 0 bases and 9 bases, with 12 bases remaining between them. Looked up from germline, CDR1 is SGHRS and CDR2 is YFSETQ. The CDR3 is made up of 13 amino acids. The CDR3 nucleotides read TGCGCCAGCAGCTTGGCCGGGGTGGCAAAAGCTTTCTTT. Translating it yields CASSLAGVAKAFF. The whole variable domain, remainder taken from reference TRBV5-1 and TRBJ1-1, is KAGVTQTPRYLIKTRGQQVTLSCSPISGHRSVSWYQQTPGQGLQFLFEYFSETQRNKGNFPGRFSGRQFSNSRSEMNVSTLELGDSALYLCASSLAGVAKAFFGQGTRLTVV.

This clone was seen just once. The J gene is TRBJ2-1, the V gene TRBV6-6; 7 bases are a match to TRBD1. V trimming: 7 bases; J trimming: 5 bases; junction bases outside the gene matches: 2. The CDR3 is 12 amino acids. CDR1 MNHNY and CDR2 SVGAGI come from the germline V gene (reference sequence). The CDR3 DNA follows: TGTGCCAGCAATACAGGGGACAATGAGCAGTTCTTC. It translates to CASNTGDNEQFF.

The table lists this clone with many counts. The rearrangement joins TRBV30 to TRBJ2-3; TRBD2 agrees at 7 bases. J lost 1 base, V lost 8 bases, and 6 bases had no gene match. Germline lookup yields CDR1 GTSNPN and CDR2 SVGIG (reference sequence). This CDR3 is built from 13 residues. The CDR3 coding sequence is TGTGCCCGATCTAGCGGAGGCACAGATACGCAGTATTTT. It yields the protein CARSSGGTDTQYF.

The chain is built from TRBV30 and TRBJ1-6; 9 positions match TRBD1. Germline-derived CDR1 and CDR2 are GTSNPN and SVGIG (reference sequence). V lost 3 bases and J lost 7; bases outside the gene matches: 4. The CDR3 extends over 14 amino acids. CDR3: CAWRETGGNSPLHF. As DNA, the CDR3 is TGTGCCTGGAGGGAGACAGGGGGAAATTCACCCCTCCACTTT.

This clone came up many times. The chain employs TRBV10-2 and TRBJ2-7, with 10 nucleotides matching TRBD2. The germline V gene encodes CDR1 WSHSY and CDR2 SAAADI. The CDR3 sequence is 13 residues long. V dropped 7 bases and J dropped 7; count of bases not matched to a gene: 7. CDR3 loop: CASKTSGFGEQYF. CDR3 sequence (DNA): TGCGCCAGCAAGACTAGCGGGTTTGGTGAGCAGTACTTC.

This sequence joins TRBV6-9 and TRBJ1-4, with 11 bases that match TRBD1. V lost 8 bases and J lost 3; bases outside the gene matches: 11. The CDR3 covers 17 residues. The germline CDR1 and CDR2 sequences are MNHGY and SVAAGI. This CDR3 is CASVKDRGRPSNEKLFF. Written as DNA, the CDR3 is TGTGCCAGCGTCAAGGACAGGGGGCGCCCATCTAATGAAAAACTGTTTTTT.

This clone was seen at least ten times. The rearrangement joins TRBV30 to TRBJ1-5, with D possibly TRBD1 on 5 matching bases. Germline CDR1 GTSNPN, CDR2 SVGIG (reference sequence). The V gene lost 3 bases and the J gene lost 4 bases, with 10 bases spanning the gap. The CDR3 sequence is 13 residues long. Here the CDR3 DNA reads TGTGCCTGGAGCGGGGGTATGAATCAGCCCCAGCATTTT. This translates into CAWSGGMNQPQHF.

This clone turned up a few times. The rearrangement uses TRBV6-4 and TRBJ2-3, with a possible D match to TRBD1 (5 bases). The V end lost 3 bases, the J end lost 8 bases, and 15 bases lay between the germline ends. Germline assignment: CDR1 MRHNA and CDR2 SNTAGT. The length of the CDR3 is 14 residues. The CDR3 region is CASSEGPEQGTQYF. Written as DNA, the CDR3 is TGTGCCAGCAGTGAAGGGCCCGAGCAGGGTACGCAGTATTTT.

To note about this clone: Distinct nucleotide sequences in the sample also encode this CDR3. The rearrangement joins TRBV15 to TRBJ1-6; D is uncertain. There are 14 residues in the CDR3. CDR1 LNHNV and CDR2 YYDKDF come from the germline V gene (reference sequence). With 1 base removed from V and 5 bases from J, the gap between germline ends came to 6 bases. The DNA for the CDR3 is TGTGCCACCAGCAGAGGGCAGAATAATTCACCCCTCCACTTT. Its translation: CATSRGQNNSPLHF.

This clone has a handful of counts. This chain links TRBV4-2 with TRBJ1-4; D unresolved. CDR3 size: 16 residues. Germline V lookup: CDR1 LGHNA, CDR2 YNFKEQ. Trimming took off 0 bases at V and 3 bases at J, with 11 bases between the two ends. The CDR3 nucleotides are TGTGCCAGCAGCCAAGATTCATCGATAGCTAATGAAAAACTGTTTTTT. Translation: CASSQDSSIANEKLFF.